These T cell receptor beta chains were read from a single sample in a study of CD8 T cells in ankylosing spondylitis. Each CDR3 protein is one row after TCRdb ran MiXCR on the 5' RACE reads. Of about 390,000 distinct CDR3 sequences detected, around 20% appear once; the ten largest clones hold about 16%. Sequenced material: blood, either unsorted or a sorted T cell fraction (not recorded which). All receptors derive from a male donor with ankylosing spondylitis. The CDR3 runs from the conserved cysteine through the conserved F or W. D genes are given only for firm matches. Expanded clones get a size class; other rows say once, few or many, or leave the size out.

J gene: TRBJ1-2
V gene: TRBV15
D gene: TRBD1
clone size: few
CDR3 protein: CATSRDRTGDGYTF
CDR3 DNA: TGTGCCACCAGCAGAGACCGGACAGGGGATGGCTACACCTTC

J gene: TRBJ1-5
V gene: TRBV12-3/TRBV12-4
D gene: NA
clone size: NA
CDR3 protein: CASSFLRRQHF
CDR3 DNA: TGTGCCAGCAGTTTTTTACGGCGCCAGCATTTT

J gene: TRBJ2-7
V gene: TRBV19
D gene: NA
clone size: few
CDR3 protein: CASSAATGLGEQYF
CDR3 DNA: TGTGCCAGTAGTGCGGCCACAGGACTGGGGGAGCAGTACTTC

J gene: TRBJ2-1
V gene: TRBV12-3/TRBV12-4
D gene: TRBD2
clone size: NA
CDR3 protein: CASSSALTSGRFRDEQFF
CDR3 DNA: TGTGCCAGCAGTTCGGCGTTAACTAGCGGGAGATTTAGGGATGAGCAGTTCTTC

J gene: TRBJ1-4
V gene: TRBV6-5
D gene: NA
clone size: few
CDR3 protein: CATQGLQEKLFF
CDR3 DNA: TGTGCCACCCAGGGGCTCCAAGAAAAACTGTTTTTT

J gene: TRBJ2-4
V gene: TRBV2
D gene: NA
clone size: NA
CDR3 protein: CASGMGDNIAKNIQYF
CDR3 DNA: TGTGCCAGCGGTATGGGAGATAATATAGCCAAAAACATTCAGTACTTC

J gene: TRBJ2-7
V gene: TRBV6-1
D gene: NA
clone size: NA
CDR3 protein: CASRGAGNSYEQYF
CDR3 DNA: TGTGCCAGCAGGGGGGCAGGCAACTCCTACGAGCAGTACTTC

J gene: TRBJ2-5
V gene: TRBV9
D gene: TRBD1
clone size: NA
CDR3 protein: CASSVGGMGQGALETQYF
CDR3 DNA: TGTGCCAGCAGCGTAGGGGGGATGGGACAGGGGGCTTTGGAGACCCAGTACTTC

J gene: TRBJ2-1
V gene: TRBV3-1
D gene: TRBD2
clone size: few
CDR3 protein: CASGYPREGGNEQFF
CDR3 DNA: TGTGCCAGCGGATACCCTCGGGAGGGTGGGAATGAGCAGTTCTTC

J gene: TRBJ2-5
V gene: TRBV5-5
D gene: NA
clone size: NA
CDR3 protein: CASSSMDGPHQETQYF
CDR3 DNA: TGTGCCAGCAGCTCCATGGACGGACCGCACCAAGAGACCCAGTACTTC

J gene: TRBJ1-4
V gene: TRBV20-1
D gene: TRBD1
clone size: few
CDR3 protein: CSARKRGTGNEKLFF
CDR3 DNA: TGCAGTGCTAGAAAACGCGGGACAGGGAATGAAAAACTGTTTTTT

J gene: TRBJ1-1
V gene: TRBV9
D gene: NA
clone size: few
CDR3 protein: CASSVIGRGAITEAFF
CDR3 DNA: TGTGCCAGCAGCGTAATCGGTAGGGGGGCTATCACTGAAGCTTTCTTT

J gene: TRBJ2-6
V gene: TRBV2
D gene: NA
clone size: NA
CDR3 protein: CATSPGAWANVLTF
CDR3 DNA: TGTGCCACCTCCCCGGGTGCATGGGCCAACGTCCTGACTTTC

J gene: TRBJ2-7
V gene: TRBV28
D gene: TRBD2
clone size: NA
CDR3 protein: CASSSGTSGFSYERYF
CDR3 DNA: TGTGCCAGCAGTTCCGGGACTAGCGGTTTCTCCTACGAGCGGTACTTC

J gene: TRBJ2-1
V gene: TRBV12-3/TRBV12-4
D gene: NA
clone size: few
CDR3 protein: CASRADLVHEQFF
CDR3 DNA: TGTGCCAGCAGGGCTGACCTAGTTCATGAGCAGTTCTTC

J gene: TRBJ2-1
V gene: TRBV3-1
D gene: NA
clone size: few
CDR3 protein: CASSLSSGKSSYNEQFF
CDR3 DNA: TGTGCCAGCAGCCTAAGTTCCGGGAAGAGCTCCTACAATGAGCAGTTCTTC

J gene: TRBJ2-2
V gene: TRBV3-1
D gene: NA
clone size: NA
CDR3 protein: CASSQDLYGRSTGELFF
CDR3 DNA: TGTGCCAGCAGCCAAGATCTTTACGGGAGAAGTACCGGGGAGCTGTTTTTT